This TCR beta chain was identified in a study of T-cell reconstitution after alpha-beta-depleted transplantation in children. General study results and limits: Elevated TCRbeta diversity at day 60 was traced, in some patients, to surviving recipient T cells and thymic progenitors. Expanded graft clones, several hundred of them, were reportedly the source of alpha-beta T cells about two months after transplant. The authors attributed T-cell counts and diversity one year after transplant mostly to newly produced T cells.

TCRbeta library preparation incorporated unique molecular identifiers. TCRdb re-called the PCR reads through MiXCR, storing one row per CDR3 protein. The sample contains 400,000 to 450,000 distinct CDR3 sequences, 43% of which appear only once. This clonotype was seen at least ten times. Its specificity is unknown. Trimming removed 9 bases at V and 9 bases at J, with 16 bases between. The germline V gene encodes CDR1 SGHRS and CDR2 YFSETQ. This CDR3 comprises 13 residues. This clonotype was obtained from a girl aged 2-10 years with aplastic anemia, due to receive a stem cell transplant. V is TRBV5-1 and J is TRBJ1-6; tentative D call: TRBD1 (5 bases). This material consisted of PBMCs, taken before TCRalphabeta/CD19-depleted stem cell transplant. The CDR3 spells CATTEGPGSPLHF. The CDR3 DNA reads TGCGCCACCACGGAGGGGCCCGGTTCACCCCTCCACTTT.